This T cell receptor beta chain was observed in a study of cytomegalovirus exposure and HLA in healthy donors. General study results and limits: That first-cohort TCR clusters tended to co-occur in the 120 or so validation repertoires was found in a later analysis.

The CDR3 is 12 amino acids. V lost 4 bases and J lost 6; bases outside the gene matches: 2. Germline V CDR1 and CDR2: LNHDA, SQIVND (reference sequence). Sequencing was performed with immunoSEQ multiplex PCR; in TCRdb, only in-frame clones are kept and a portion is missing. The table has around 130,000 clones, roughly 86% seen once. Concerning this clone: Its matching antigen is unknown.

The source material was PBMCs. The clonotype was recovered from a man aged 25 to 40 in good health and CMV-seronegative. The chain is built from TRBV19 and TRBJ1-2; 7 bases line up with TRBD1. As DNA, the CDR3 is TGTGCCAGTAGTAAGACAGGGAATGGCTACACCTTC. Translation gives CASSKTGNGYTF.